Only a few counts were recorded for the clone carrying this TCR beta chain. Its antigen is not known. The source of the sample is a study of beta chain features in type 1 diabetes. Findings of the study overall: HLA effects on TCRB rearrangement stayed unresolved here. Patients' naive, central memory and regulatory TCRB repertoires appeared more alike than those of healthy donors. Although PCR might favor shorter templates, it would do so equally in patients and controls.

Expressed TCRB transcripts were sequenced after all isolated RNA was converted to cDNA. Only in-frame clones appear in the TCRdb table, and some are missing; sequencing was by immunoSEQ multiplex PCR. The sample has about 230,000 clones; 7.5% to 10% are singletons. Input material: naive CD4+ T cells from blood. The sequence was collected from a woman aged 18-29 years in good health.

This CDR3 is CASSDPRVDVYTF. In DNA form, the CDR3 reads TGTGCCAGCAGTGACCCCAGGGTTGATGTCTACACCTTC. V is TRBV25-1 and J is TRBJ1-2, with TRBD1 as a possible D gene (5 bases). V lost 3 bases and J 10 bases, leaving 15 bases between the germline ends. This CDR3 spans 13 amino acids. CDR1 is MGHDK and CDR2 is SYGVNS in the germline V gene.